Given below is one T cell receptor (beta chain) in context. Its specificity is not known. Healthy donors of bone marrow made up the group. The study sampled nominally healthy donors, though unrecorded immune exposures were likely. This entry is derived from a study of cytomegalovirus exposure and HLA in healthy donors. Study results and limitations: TRBV6-2, TRBV6-3 and some other V segments were unresolvable in 87-base-pair reads. It was assumed in the presence/absence analyses that sequencing depth was roughly uniform across donors.

J was trimmed by 5 bases and V by 6 bases; bases with no gene match: 11. CDR3 length: 15 residues. Germline loops: CDR1 SGDLS, CDR2 YYNGEE. Primers for the PCR totalled 60 Vbeta and 13 Jbeta. Assay used: immunoSEQ multiplex PCR; TCRdb lists only in-frame clones, some missing. The sample includes around 140,000 clones, 78% of them seen just once. This chain joins TRBV9 and TRBJ1-5, with 7 positions matching TRBD1. Sequenced: PBMCs. This receptor was identified in a female donor in good health and CMV-seronegative. The CDR3 DNA is TGTGCCAGCACGAGAACAGGGGAAGTGGATCAGCCCCAGCATTTT. This gives the protein CASTRTGEVDQPQHF.